These 15 T cell receptor beta chains were sequenced from one sample in a study of cytomegalovirus exposure and HLA in healthy donors. This PCR relied on a set of 60 Vbeta primers and 13 Jbeta primers. TCRdb keeps only in-frame clones here, not all; method: immunoSEQ multiplex PCR. This table holds about 200,000 clones, roughly 68% found once. The material sequenced was PBMCs. The source of these receptors is a man between 35 and 55 years old in good health and CMV-seropositive.

The gene calls are TRBV5-1 and TRBJ1-5; 12 bases align to TRBD1. The CDR3 length is 15 residues. Germline CDR1 and CDR2: SGHRS and YFSETQ. J lost 5 bases, V lost 4 bases, and 4 bases had no gene match. The CDR3 nucleotides are TGCGCCAGCAGCCCGGGACAGGGGGCGTATCAGCCCCAGCATTTT. Its protein is CASSPGQGAYQPQHF. The complete variable domain, with remaining parts taken from reference TRBV5-1 and TRBJ1-5, reads KAGVTQTPRYLIKTRGQQVTLSCSPISGHRSVSWYQQTPGQGLQFLFEYFSETQRNKGNFPGRFSGRQFSNSRSEMNVSTLELGDSALYLCASSPGQGAYQPQHFGDGTRLSIL.

The rearrangement links TRBV11-2 to TRBJ1-4; 9 nucleotides match TRBD1. J lost 7 bases, V lost 5 bases, and 8 bases had no gene match. The CDR3 extends over 15 amino acids. Germline V gene data show CDR1 as SGHAT and CDR2 as FQNNGV. The CDR3 protein is CASSAGDRATEKLFF. CDR3 DNA sequence: TGTGCCAGCAGCGCCGGGGACAGGGCAACTGAAAAACTGTTTTTT. Combining the CDR3 with reference TRBV11-2 and TRBJ1-4 gives the whole variable domain EAGVAQSPRYKIIEKRQSVAFWCNPISGHATLYWYQQILGQGPKLLIQFQNNGVVDDSQLPKDRFSAERLKGVDSTLKIQPAKLEDSAVYLCASSAGDRATEKLFFGSGTQLSVL.

The rearrangement uses TRBV5-1 and TRBJ2-2, with TRBD1 matching over 8 bases. CDR3 size: 16 residues. The ends lost 2 bases at V and 3 bases at J; junction bases unmatched: 6. Germline CDR1 is SGHRS and CDR2 is YFSETQ. This chain's CDR3 is CASSLWGTGDTGELFF. The CDR3 DNA is TGCGCCAGCAGCTTATGGGGGACAGGCGACACCGGGGAGCTGTTTTTT.

This clone was picked up a small number of times. This rearrangement joins TRBV11-2 to TRBJ1-3; D is ambiguous. Germline CDR1 reads SGHAT; CDR2 reads FQNNGV. Deletions cut 8 bases from V and 0 bases from J, with 5 bases between. This CDR3 has 12 amino acids. CDR3 in DNA: TGTGCCAGCCACATCTCTGGAAACACCATATATTTT. This translates into CASHISGNTIYF.

The V and J genes are TRBV4-1 and TRBJ1-6, with a tentative D call TRBD1 (6 bases). The germline V and J ends were trimmed by 5 bases and 3 bases, with 8 bases remaining between them. The germline V gene has CDR1 MGHRA and CDR2 YSYEKL. CDR3 length: 14 amino acids. CDR3 loop: CASSLDSYNSPLHF. As DNA, the CDR3 is TGCGCCAGCAGCTTGGACAGCTATAATTCACCCCTCCACTTT.

This clone turned up a few times. The chain is built from TRBV7-2 and TRBJ1-6; D remains unclear. Between the trimmed V and J ends, which lost 0 bases and 8 bases, there was a span of 11 bases. This CDR3 spans 15 amino acids. Looked up from germline, CDR1 is SGHTA and CDR2 is FQGNSA. CDR3 region: CASSLAASADSPLHF. CDR3 bases: TGTGCCAGCAGCTTAGCGGCCAGCGCGGATTCACCCCTCCACTTT.

This rearrangement joins TRBV18 to TRBJ2-2, with 8 positions matching TRBD2. V dropped 2 bases and J dropped 6; count of bases not matched to a gene: 5. This CDR3 comprises 15 residues. CDR1 and CDR2 (germline): KGHSH, LQKENI. The CDR3, as DNA: TGTGCCAGCTCACCATTTACTAGCGGCTCCGGGGAGCTGTTTTTT. This translates into CASSPFTSGSGELFF.

V gene TRBV1 combines with J gene TRBJ2-7; the table assigns TRBD1, which was not confirmed against the DNA. TRBV1 counts as a pseudogene. This CDR3 spans 17 amino acids. This chain's CDR3 is CTSSQAPGTGESYEQYF. The DNA for the CDR3 is TGCACCAGCAGCCAAGCGCCCGGGACAGGGGAGTCCTACGAGCAGTACTTC.

The V and J genes are TRBV6-1 and TRBJ2-2; tentative D call: TRBD1 (7 bases). The CDR3 loop spans 17 amino acids. The V end lost 4 bases, the J end lost 5 bases, and 20 bases lay between the germline ends. Germline V lookup: CDR1 MNHNS, CDR2 SASEGT. The CDR3 nucleotides are TGTGCCAGCAGTGTCCTTACGGGGCAGGGGGGAACCGGGGAGCTGTTTTTT. Translating it yields CASSVLTGQGGTGELFF.

In DNA form, the CDR3 reads TGTGCCAGCAGTGCCCTCCAAAACATTCAGTACTTC. It specifies CASSALQNIQYF. The chain couples TRBV6-1 to TRBJ2-4; the D is unclear. The CDR3 contains 12 residues. CDR1 and CDR2 (germline): MNHNS, SASEGT. V shed 4 bases and J shed 5 bases, with 6 bases lying between them.

This chain links TRBV6-1 with TRBJ2-1; weak D call: TRBD2 (6 bases). V lost 6 bases, J lost 0 bases, and 12 bases lay in between. There are 15 residues in the CDR3. Germline CDR1 reads MNHNS; CDR2 reads SASEGT. The CDR3 coding sequence is TGTGCCAGCAGGCCGGGACTCAGCTCCTACAATGAGCAGTTCTTC. Protein product: CASRPGLSSYNEQFF.

V usage is TRBV5-1 and J usage is TRBJ2-2; 11 positions match TRBD2. In germline, CDR1 is SGHRS, CDR2 YFSETQ. The ends lost 3 bases at V and 4 bases at J; junction bases unmatched: 8. The CDR3 contains 17 residues. In nucleotides, the CDR3 is TGCGCCAGCAGCTATAGTAGCGGGGGGGCGGGCACCGGGGAGCTGTTTTTT. Its translation: CASSYSSGGAGTGELFF.

The chain recombines TRBV5-4 with TRBJ2-1; TRBD1 might be the D (6 bases). Trimming shortened V by 6 bases and J by 5 bases, and 12 bases separated the two germline ends. The CDR3 runs 13 residues. Germline V gene data show CDR1 as SGHNT and CDR2 as YYREEE (reference sequence). The CDR3 sequence is CASMDGTHNEQFF. Written as DNA, the CDR3 is TGTGCCAGCATGGACGGGACACACAATGAGCAGTTCTTC.

J is TRBJ2-3 and V is TRBV7-2, with 9 bases aligning to TRBD1. V gave up 5 bases and J gave up 2 bases; unmatched junction bases: 5. CDR3 length: 15 residues. The germline gives CDR1 SGHTA, CDR2 FQGNSA. CDR3 in amino acids: CASSPWTGATDTQYF. CDR3 coding DNA: TGTGCCAGCAGCCCTTGGACAGGGGCCACAGATACGCAGTATTTT.

To note about this clone: The same CDR3 can be traced to other DNA sequences in this sample. The chain is built from TRBV11-2 and TRBJ1-3; D gene uncertain. CDR3 length: 14 residues. Trimming removed 1 base from V and 2 bases from J, with 6 bases in between. CDR1 and CDR2 from the germline V gene are SGHAT and FQNNGV. CDR3 residues: CASSLAGAGNTIYF. In DNA form, the CDR3 reads TGTGCCAGCAGCTTAGCCGGGGCTGGAAACACCATATATTTT.